This entry lists 15 T cell receptor beta chains sequenced from one sample in a study of regulatory T cells in long-lasting Graves disease (dated by TCRdb to about 2021). Explained via the paper, the time point label denotes: newly diagnosed GD, antithyroid drugs for less than 3 months. For both TCR sequencing and RNA sequencing, RNA was extracted from PBMCs in TRIzol. Library preparation employed multiplex PCR. TCRdb names Illumina HiSeq 4000 as the instrument used. To build TCR beta libraries, CDR3 regions were amplified by Arm-PCR using iRepertoire HTBI primers. In-frame beta chains were kept once TCRdb had trimmed the public reads at Q25 with fastp and called clones with MiXCR. Every distinct CDR3 protein forms one entry, paired with its most common genes and DNA. This sample holds 600,000 to 650,000 distinct CDR3 sequences; approximately 15% were observed only once. Jointly, the top ten make up 18% of the sample.

The same sample was also studied in work on T cells in Graves' hyperthyroidism and ophthalmopathy.

The material was peripheral blood mononuclear cells (PBMCs), obtained at new diagnosis, from a patient treated with antithyroid drugs. These receptors all come from a woman aged 25 to 39 with Graves disease. Donor details come from another sample of the same person, matched by shared clones.

In this sample, this clonotype turned up a few times. CDR3 bases: TGTGCCAGCACACCGGGACAGGGGAAGTATTTT. It yields the protein CASTPGQGKYF. The chain carries TRBV6-1 and TRBJ2-3, with TRBD1 matching 10 bases. V gave up 7 bases and J gave up 13 bases; unmatched junction bases: 5. CDR3 size: 11 residues. Germline V gene data show CDR1 as MNHNS and CDR2 as SASEGT.

V is TRBV7-2 and J is TRBJ2-1, with 13 bases lining up with TRBD2. Germline CDR1 reads SGHTA; CDR2 reads FQGNSA. Trimming took 5 bases from V and 10 from J; bases not matched to a gene: 8. The CDR3 is 15 amino acids. CDR3 residues: CASSHGLAGAEEQFF. CDR3 coding DNA: TGTGCCAGCAGCCATGGACTAGCGGGAGCAGAAGAGCAGTTCTTC.

This clonotype was seen more than once but under ten times. The V gene is TRBV5-1, the J gene TRBJ1-5, with TRBD1 identical over 7 bases. Germline V gene sequence: CDR1 SGHRS, CDR2 YFSETQ. The CDR3 spans 17 residues. The V segment lost 4 bases and the J segment 2 bases; nucleotides outside the gene matches: 12. CDR3 DNA: TGCGCCAGCAGCGACAACCCACAGGGGATTGGCAATCAGCCCCAGCATTTT. Protein: CASSDNPQGIGNQPQHF.

The chain combines TRBV19 with TRBJ1-5; D ambiguous. This CDR3 is 14 amino acids long. V was shortened by 6 bases and J by 9 bases, with 18 bases between the two germline ends. The V gene's germline CDR1 is LNHDA and CDR2 SQIVND (reference sequence). The CDR3 reads CASSRTGRIPPQHF. The CDR3 DNA reads as TGTGCCAGTAGCCGGACCGGACGGATCCCGCCCCAGCATTTT.

This clonotype was counted many times. The J gene is TRBJ2-3, the V gene TRBV18, with 8 bases identical to TRBD1. With 1 base clipped from V and 10 bases from J, the junction kept 4 bases outside the gene matches. There are 13 residues in the CDR3. The germline CDR1 and CDR2 sequences are KGHSH and LQKENI. CDR3 nucleotide sequence: TGTGCCAGCTCACCACAGGGACAGGATGCGCAGTATTTT. It encodes CASSPQGQDAQYF.

A word on this clonotype: A much larger clone is a single base away; this may be a read error. This chain links TRBV6-6 with TRBJ2-7; D gene unclear. Between the trimmed V and J ends, which lost 0 bases and 3 bases, there was a span of 12 bases. Germline-derived CDR1 and CDR2 are MNHNY and SVGAGI (reference sequence). The CDR3 is 15 amino acids. The CDR3 spells CASSYSVGSLYEQYF. The CDR3 DNA follows: TGTGCCAGCAGTTACTCGGTGGGAAGCCTCTACGAGCAGTACTTC.

This clonotype showed up many times. The rearrangement joins TRBV18 to TRBJ1-4; the D is unclear. The CDR3 spans 14 residues. Germline CDR1 and CDR2: KGHSH and LQKENI. V gave up 3 bases and J gave up 5 bases, with 10 bases separating them. CDR3 sequence reads: CASSPDGYNEKLFF. Written as DNA, the CDR3 is TGTGCCAGCTCACCCGATGGGTACAATGAAAAACTGTTTTTT.

There are a few counts of this clonotype. The CDR3 sequence: CAISGTLNTEAFF. Written as DNA, the CDR3 is TGTGCCATCAGTGGGACTTTGAACACTGAAGCTTTCTTT. The chain combines TRBV10-3 with TRBJ1-1; no clear D gene. V dropped 4 bases and J dropped 0 bases, with 6 bases sitting between them. CDR3 length: 13 amino acids. CDR1 and CDR2 from the germline V gene are ENHRY and SYGVKD.

Of note for this clonotype: A much more abundant neighbour one base away suggests this may be a read error. The rearrangement joins TRBV2 to TRBJ2-5; D may correspond to TRBD1 or TRBD2 (5 bases each). This CDR3 is 13 amino acids long. Germline CDR1 and CDR2: SNHLY and FYNNEI. The CDR3 DNA follows: TGTGCCAGCAGGTCGAGGGGCCAAGAGACCCAGTGCTTC. As protein: CASRSRGQETQCF.

There are many counts of this clonotype. As DNA, the CDR3 is TGTGCCAGCAGGATGGGACAGTTGGGGGGGCAGTACTTC. Its protein product is CASRMGQLGGQYF. This sequence joins TRBV6-1 and TRBJ2-7, with a tentative D call TRBD1 (7 bases). The germline V gene has CDR1 MNHNS and CDR2 SASEGT. With 6 bases removed from V and 9 bases from J, the gap between germline ends came to 18 bases. The CDR3 sequence is 13 residues long.

This clonotype was observed many times. The V call is TRBV13, the J call TRBJ2-7, with D hard to call. V lost 4 bases to trimming and J lost 5 bases, with 12 bases between them. CDR1 is PRHDT and CDR2 is FYEKMQ in the germline V gene (reference sequence). CDR3 length: 13 residues. CDR3 coding DNA: TGTGCCAGCAGCTCGAACTCTAGAGACGAGCAGTACTTC. Translation: CASSSNSRDEQYF.

The V gene is TRBV30, the J gene TRBJ2-2; 9 bases line up with TRBD2. Germline V gene lookup returns CDR1 GTSNPN and CDR2 SVGIG (reference sequence). This CDR3 has 15 amino acids. V lost 2 bases, J lost 3 bases, and 4 bases stayed unmatched. The CDR3 region is CAWSLAGEDTGELFF. The CDR3 DNA reads TGTGCCTGGAGTTTAGCGGGAGAGGACACCGGGGAGCTGTTTTTT.

This clonotype was found once. The genes are TRBV6-1 and TRBJ2-1; the D gene is possibly TRBD2 (5 bases). Trimming stripped 6 bases from V and 2 bases from J, with 29 bases between. CDR1 MNHNS and CDR2 SASEGT come from the germline V gene. This CDR3 has 20 residues. The CDR3 reads CASSVGLIFGRVPTYNEQFF. In nucleotides, the CDR3 is TGTGCCAGCAGCGTAGGTCTAATCTTCGGGCGGGTTCCCACCTACAATGAGCAGTTCTTC.

This clonotype was recorded many times. The genes are TRBV29-1 and TRBJ2-3; tentative D call: TRBD1 (6 bases). This CDR3 region has 14 residues. Trimming pared 4 bases from V and 1 base from J, leaving 12 bases between. The germline CDR1 and CDR2 sequences are SQVTM and ANQGSEA. CDR3 loop: CSVVWGRRTDTQYF. As DNA, the CDR3 is TGCAGCGTTGTTTGGGGGCGGCGCACAGATACGCAGTATTTT.

This clonotype occurred a few times. V is TRBV18 and J is TRBJ2-1; D remains unclear. This CDR3 contains 15 residues. Germline CDR1 and CDR2: KGHSH and LQKENI. Trimming shortened V by 6 bases and J by 8 bases, and 20 bases separated the two germline ends. CDR3 amino acids: CASSPTPTRRDEQFF. CDR3 bases: TGTGCCAGCTCGCCTACTCCAACACGCCGAGATGAGCAGTTCTTC.